One and the same sample provided the 2 T cell receptor beta chains below, sequenced in a study of identical twins. TCRdb re-analysed the 5' RACE reads in MiXCR, keeping a single row per CDR3 protein. The table has approximately 620,000 distinct CDR3 sequences, approximately 9% seen once. These same records also appear under a second study, on yellow fever vaccine responses in identical twins.

The sequenced sample was PBMCs. These receptors were taken from a woman in her late teens or twenties in good health.

In its sample, this clonotype was seen many times. The CDR3 here is CASRRGDSTDTQYF. In DNA form, the CDR3 reads TGCGCCAGCAGGCGGGGCGATAGCACAGATACGCAGTATTTT. The chain joins TRBV5-1 to TRBJ2-3; possibly TRBD2 for D (6 bases). The CDR3 runs to 14 residues. V lost 5 bases and J 0 bases, leaving 10 bases between the germline ends. Germline lookup yields CDR1 SGHRS and CDR2 YFSETQ.

This clonotype was observed a few times. The chain recombines TRBV14 with TRBJ2-3; 15 nucleotides line up with TRBD2. Germline CDR1 is SGHDN and CDR2 is FVKESK. The CDR3 extends over 18 amino acids. The V gene end was trimmed by 3 bases and the J gene end by 3 bases; junction bases not matched to a gene: 7. The CDR3 bases are TGTGCCAGCAGCCACCGGACTAGCGGGGGGGCCTCGACAGATACGCAGTATTTT. Protein sequence: CASSHRTSGGASTDTQYF.